This T cell receptor beta chain comes out of a study of vaccination and CD4 T cells after COVID-19. Specified treatment: 10-day PBMC culture with coronavirus spike peptide pools or control peptides (ViraFEST assay). Before the COVID-19 pandemic (2011-2018), CD4+ T cells were obtained from the unexposed donor. This clonotype was seen more than once but under ten times. No antigen is known for it. Oncomine TCR Beta short-read sequencing was applied to DNA from cultured CD4+ T cells. Via MiXCR, TCRdb re-called the PCR reads, giving one row per CDR3 protein. This repertoire shows approximately 5,000 distinct CDR3 sequences, less than 35% found once; its top ten account for under 20%. This CDR3 spans 14 amino acids. Germline CDR1 reads MNHEY; CDR2 reads SMNVEV (reference sequence). V lost 8 bases and J 5 bases, leaving 18 bases between the germline ends.

The sequencing sample was made of CD4+ T cells from blood, cultured in vitro. This sequence joins TRBV27 and TRBJ1-2; D possibly corresponds to TRBD1 (5 bases). This clonotype was sampled from a human donor in good health. In DNA form, the CDR3 reads TGTGCCAGCTCTCTCGGGGGGTCTGGGTATGGCTACACCTTC. Translation: CASSLGGSGYGYTF.